This TCR beta chain came from a study of shared clonotypes between healthy human individuals. The method was immunoSEQ multiplex PCR; TCRdb's version includes in-frame clones alone and lacks a portion of them. The sample includes about 1.1 million clones, around 82% seen only once; the top ten take under 0.65%. This clone has more than one count but fewer than ten. Germline trimming cut 4 bases from V and 10 bases from J; bases unmatched to any gene: 6. This CDR3 has 13 amino acids. The V gene's germline CDR1 is SGHTS and CDR2 YDEGEE. This sequence originates from a man aged 18 to 30 in good health. Some clones in this sample may be carry-over from other donors' samples. The specimen sequenced was memory CD4+ T cells from PBMCs. Subset: CD45RA-negative fraction. This chain links TRBV5-8 with TRBJ2-1; the match to TRBD1 covers 9 bases. The CDR3 nucleotides read TGTGCCAGCAGCACTGGACAGGGGATGGAGCAGTTCTTC. It codes for CASSTGQGMEQFF.